This T cell receptor (beta chain) was retrieved from a study of shared clonotypes between healthy human individuals. Study results and limitations: What limited the represented genetic and exposure-history diversity was the small number of donors.

V gave up 4 bases and J gave up 6 bases; unmatched junction bases: 12. CDR1 is MDHEN, CDR2 SYDVKM, per germline. This CDR3 is 16 amino acids long. As regards this clone: Its antigen is as yet unknown.

The assay was immunoSEQ multiplex PCR, and TCRdb's table has in-frame clones only and misses some. Counted here are some 650,000 clones, 95% to 98% occurring once; the ten biggest clones make up about 0.06%. The sequenced sample was naive CD4+ T cells sorted from blood. Subset denoted: CD45RA+ positively selected. This clonotype was obtained from a woman aged 25 to 39 in good health. This chain connects TRBV28 to TRBJ1-5, with 7 bases aligning to TRBD1. The CDR3 DNA reads TGTGCCAGCAGTTGGAGTACCGGGACAGCCCGTCAGCCCCAGCATTTT. Translating gives CASSWSTGTARQPQHF. Based on the CDR3 plus reference TRBV28 and TRBJ1-5, the full variable domain is DVKVTQSSRYLVKRTGEKVFLECVQDMDHENMFWYRQDPGLGLRLIYFSYDVKMKEKGDIPEGYSVSREKKERFSLILESASTNQTSMYLCASSWSTGTARQPQHFGDGTRLSIL.